Each of the 32 T cell receptor beta chains below was sequenced from the same sample in a study of blood T cell repertoires in COVID-19. Using immunoSEQ multiplex PCR, the repertoire was profiled, and TCRdb retains in-frame clones only, with some absent. The table shows 360,000 or so clones, with 90% occurring only once. Sequenced material: peripheral blood. These receptors came from a man aged 18-30 years with active or convalescent COVID-19.

This clone has just one count. This chain joins TRBV12-2 and TRBJ2-5; the tabulated D call, TRBD2, remains unverified against the DNA. TRBV12-2 is a pseudogene locus. This CDR3 is built from 19 residues. The CDR3 is CASRSLSGTSGGNQETQYF. The DNA for the CDR3 is TGTGCAAGTCGTTCCTTGAGCGGGACTAGCGGAGGGAACCAAGAGACCCAGTACTTC.

The chain carries TRBV6-5 and TRBJ1-5; the match to TRBD1 covers 8 bases. CDR3 length: 14 residues. In germline, CDR1 is MNHEY, CDR2 SVGAGI. Germline trimming cut 7 bases from V and 6 bases from J; bases unmatched to any gene: 8. The CDR3: CASNRQGSGQPQHF. The DNA of the CDR3 is TGTGCCAGCAACCGACAGGGGTCGGGTCAGCCCCAGCATTTT.

V and J are TRBV28 and TRBJ1-2; 9 bases align to TRBD1. The CDR3 is 17 residues long. Germline loops: CDR1 MDHEN, CDR2 SYDVKM. Trimming at V came to 5 bases and at J to 0 bases, leaving 10 bases not matched to a gene. The CDR3 nucleotides read TGTGCCAGCAGTAATCCCGGGACAGGGTTAGCTAACTATGGCTACACCTTC. This gives the protein CASSNPGTGLANYGYTF.

This rearrangement joins TRBV27 to TRBJ2-1; no clear D gene. CDR1 and CDR2 (germline): MNHEY, SMNVEV (reference sequence). The CDR3 spans 10 residues. Trimming pared 4 bases from V and 9 bases from J, leaving 4 bases between. CDR3 sequence reads: CASSSGEQFF. CDR3 nucleotide sequence: TGTGCCAGCAGTTCAGGTGAGCAGTTCTTC.

This clone was counted a few times. J is TRBJ1-1 and V is TRBV7-2, with a tentative D call TRBD1 (5 bases). This CDR3 has 13 amino acids. Germline CDR1 is SGHTA and CDR2 is FQGNSA. V lost 6 bases and J lost 1, with 9 bases in between. CDR3 nucleotide sequence: TGTGCCAGCAGACGTACAGGGAACACTGAAGCTTTCTTT. As protein: CASRRTGNTEAFF.

The J gene is TRBJ1-5, the V gene TRBV5-1; the D is unclear. Per germline, CDR1 SGHRS and CDR2 YFSETQ. Trimming cost V 0 bases and J 4 bases, with 8 bases left between them. This CDR3 is 14 amino acids long. The CDR3 nucleotides read TGCGCCAGCAGCTTGGGCGGGGAGAATCAGCCCCAGCATTTT. It translates to CASSLGGENQPQHF.

The chain joins TRBV11-2 to TRBJ1-1; 8 bases are shared with TRBD1. The CDR3 covers 15 residues. Germline trimming cut 8 bases from V and 1 base from J; bases unmatched to any gene: 9. Looked up from germline, CDR1 is SGHAT and CDR2 is FQNNGV. This CDR3 is CASHRTGRGNTEAFF. CDR3 DNA sequence: TGTGCCAGCCACAGGACAGGGCGGGGGAACACTGAAGCTTTCTTT. Variable domain in full (rest from reference TRBV11-2 and TRBJ1-1): EAGVAQSPRYKIIEKRQSVAFWCNPISGHATLYWYQQILGQGPKLLIQFQNNGVVDDSQLPKDRFSAERLKGVDSTLKIQPAKLEDSAVYLCASHRTGRGNTEAFFGQGTRLTVV.

The chain has TRBV27 and TRBJ1-5; D gene uncertain. The CDR3 runs 15 residues. CDR1 is MNHEY and CDR2 is SMNVEV in the germline V gene (reference sequence). Trimming stripped 7 bases from V and 2 bases from J, with 15 bases between. The CDR3 reads CASTKDYGGNQPQHF. The CDR3 DNA reads TGTGCCAGCACCAAGGACTATGGGGGCAATCAGCCCCAGCATTTT.

The rearrangement links TRBV7-3 to TRBJ2-2; TRBD2 aligns across 7 bases. CDR1 SGHTA and CDR2 FQGTGA come from the germline V gene. This CDR3 is 14 amino acids long. The V gene end was trimmed by 4 bases and the J gene end by 6 bases; junction bases not matched to a gene: 5. The CDR3 region is CASSSGTTPGELFF. The CDR3, as DNA: TGTGCCAGCAGCTCAGGGACTACTCCCGGGGAGCTGTTTTTT.

This clone has only one observation. CDR3 sequence: CSVKYSGTNYEQYF. For the CDR3, the DNA is TGCAGCGTTAAATACTCCGGGACAAACTACGAGCAGTACTTC. V and J are TRBV29-1 and TRBJ2-7; D may be TRBD1 (6 bases). The germline gives CDR1 SQVTM, CDR2 ANQGSEA. The CDR3 consists of 14 residues. The ends were cut back, 5 bases at V and 3 bases at J, with 17 bases in the middle.

This rearrangement joins TRBV11-1 to TRBJ1-1, with D unresolved. CDR1 and CDR2 (germline): SGHAT, FQDESV (reference sequence). V lost 0 bases and J 3 bases, leaving 11 bases between the germline ends. This CDR3 region has 15 residues. The CDR3 region has the DNA TGTGCCAGCAGCTTAGCGTTTTTCGGTTACACTGAAGCTTTCTTT. This gives the protein CASSLAFFGYTEAFF.

J is TRBJ1-2 and V is TRBV2, with D perhaps matching TRBD1 (6 bases). Trimming cost V 6 bases and J 2 bases, with 13 bases left between them. Per the germline V gene, CDR1 is SNHLY and CDR2 is FYNNEI. The CDR3 contains 14 residues. For the CDR3, the DNA is TGTGCCAGCAGAGCTGGACAGAGGAACTATGGCTACACCTTC. This translates into CASRAGQRNYGYTF.

V and J are TRBV27 and TRBJ1-4; tentatively, D is TRBD1 (5 bases). Germline CDR1 is MNHEY and CDR2 is SMNVEV (reference sequence). The length of the CDR3 is 15 residues. V was pared by 5 bases and J by 6 bases, with 16 bases between. The CDR3 protein is CASSPRRRGDEKLFF. The CDR3 nucleotides read TGTGCCAGCAGTCCGCGACGGAGGGGAGATGAAAAACTGTTTTTT.

This clone has only a few counts. The chain is built from TRBV29-1 and TRBJ2-2, with a tentative D call TRBD1 (5 bases). The germline V gene encodes CDR1 SQVTM and CDR2 ANQGSEA. There are 11 residues in the CDR3. Trimming stripped 6 bases from V and 5 bases from J, with 7 bases between. CDR3 sequence: CSVYRTGELFF. The CDR3 region has the DNA TGCAGCGTCTACAGGACCGGGGAGCTGTTTTTT.

The chain couples TRBV4-2 to TRBJ2-7, with 10 nucleotides matching TRBD2. CDR3 length: 18 residues. Losses at the gene ends were 5 bases for V and 4 bases for J; bases not matched to a gene: 17. Germline lookup yields CDR1 LGHNA and CDR2 YNFKEQ. CDR3 nucleotides: TGTGCCAGCAGCGCGAGTGGCTTAAGCGGGAGGGCCGGTTACGAGCAGTACTTC. Protein: CASSASGLSGRAGYEQYF.

The CDR3 DNA reads TGTGCCAGCAGCCCCAGTCGCACCCGGAGTACCGGGGAGCTGTTTTTT. This codes for CASSPSRTRSTGELFF. V usage is TRBV7-6 and J usage is TRBJ2-2; D gene ambiguous. This CDR3 has 16 amino acids. Germline V gives CDR1 SGHVS, CDR2 FNYEAQ. V was trimmed by 5 bases and J by 5 bases, leaving 18 bases between them.

This chain joins TRBV11-2 and TRBJ2-2, with D tentatively TRBD1 (6 bases). The CDR3 spans 16 residues. The V gene's germline CDR1 is SGHAT and CDR2 FQNNGV. V was pared by 1 base and J by 5 bases, with 14 bases between. CDR3 region: CASSLALGGGTGELFF. The DNA for the CDR3 is TGTGCCAGCAGCTTAGCACTTGGGGGCGGGACCGGGGAGCTGTTTTTT.

This sequence joins TRBV6-5 and TRBJ2-7; TRBD1 might be the D (6 bases). This CDR3 is built from 15 residues. Germline values: CDR1 MNHEY, CDR2 SVGAGI. The V and J ends lost 7 bases and 3 bases respectively, with 19 bases between them. CDR3 DNA sequence: TGTGCCAGCACCTACAGGGTTGGGGCGAGCTACGAGCAGTACTTC. It translates to CASTYRVGASYEQYF.

There are a few counts of this clone. The rearrangement joins TRBV10-3 to TRBJ2-7, with D possibly being TRBD2 (6 bases). The CDR3 extends over 15 amino acids. The V end was cut by 0 bases, the J end by 3 bases, with 12 bases between. Germline CDR1 is ENHRY and CDR2 is SYGVKD. Here the CDR3 DNA reads TGTGCCATCAGTGAGTCGACTAGTGGGGGCTACGAGCAGTACTTC. Residues: CAISESTSGGYEQYF.

This clone has a single count. The chain carries TRBV7-2 and TRBJ1-4; 10 nucleotides align to TRBD1. CDR3 length: 15 amino acids. Germline trimming cut 5 bases from V and 8 bases from J; bases unmatched to any gene: 8. Germline CDR1 SGHTA, CDR2 FQGNSA. CDR3 bases: TGTGCCAGCAGCCTGGGACAGGGGAGGCACGAAAAACTGTTTTTT. It translates to CASSLGQGRHEKLFF.

This clone was recorded only once. The gene calls are TRBV27 and TRBJ2-6; possibly TRBD1 for D (6 bases). There are 15 residues in the CDR3. Germline V gene sequence: CDR1 MNHEY, CDR2 SMNVEV (reference sequence). V lost 5 bases to trimming and J lost 2 bases, with 10 bases between them. The CDR3 spells CASSQQGTGANVLTF. The CDR3 bases are TGTGCCAGCAGTCAACAGGGCACTGGGGCCAACGTCCTGACTTTC.

The chain joins TRBV6-5 to TRBJ2-7; TRBD1 might be the D (7 bases). V was trimmed by 2 bases and J by 2 bases, leaving 10 bases between them. Per germline, CDR1 MNHEY and CDR2 SVGAGI. The CDR3 totals 14 residues. The CDR3 region has the DNA TGTGCCAGCAGTTACGCGGGACAGACCTACGAGCAGTACTTC. The encoded protein is CASSYAGQTYEQYF.

The rearrangement joins TRBV4-3 to TRBJ2-7, with 8 bases that match TRBD1. The CDR3 covers 15 residues. Trimming at V came to 2 bases and at J to 6 bases, leaving 9 bases not matched to a gene. Germline values: CDR1 LGHNA, CDR2 YSLEER. In nucleotides, the CDR3 is TGCGCCAGCAGCCAATATAGACAGGGGCTCTCCGAGCAGTACTTC. Protein sequence: CASSQYRQGLSEQYF.

The chain carries TRBV6-2 or TRBV6-3 and TRBJ1-5; 7 bases align to TRBD1. Germline CDR1 is MNHEY and CDR2 is SVGEGT. The ends lost 5 bases at V and 2 bases at J; junction bases unmatched: 6. This CDR3 comprises 15 residues. The CDR3 bases are TGTGCCAGCAGTCATGGACAGGAGCGCAATCAGCCCCAGCATTTT. It yields the protein CASSHGQERNQPQHF.

This clone has just one count. V and J are TRBV28 and TRBJ2-2; TRBD1 matches 8 bases. V gave up 8 bases and J gave up 1 base; unmatched junction bases: 6. CDR3 length: 15 amino acids. Looked up from germline, CDR1 is MDHEN and CDR2 is SYDVKM. CDR3 in DNA: TGTGCCAGCCGGACAGGGAGCCTGAACACCGGGGAGCTGTTTTTT. Amino acid sequence: CASRTGSLNTGELFF.

The chain carries TRBV28 and TRBJ1-2; D remains ambiguous. Trimming left V 4 bases short and J 7 bases short, with 13 bases between. The CDR3 runs to 13 residues. Germline loops: CDR1 MDHEN, CDR2 SYDVKM. CDR3 nucleotides: TGTGCCAGCAGTTCAGGACCCCGGGGTGGCTACACCTTC. This gives the protein CASSSGPRGGYTF.

V and J are TRBV5-1 and TRBJ1-6; D unclear. V gave up 4 bases and J gave up 0 bases, with 11 bases separating them. This CDR3 comprises 16 residues. The germline CDR1 and CDR2 sequences are SGHRS and YFSETQ. CDR3 in DNA: TGCGCCAGCAGCCCCTATCCACTCTCCTATAATTCACCCCTCCACTTT. It encodes CASSPYPLSYNSPLHF.

V and J are TRBV7-9 and TRBJ2-1, with 7 bases matching TRBD2. Germline V gene sequence: CDR1 SEHNR, CDR2 FQNEAQ (reference sequence). The ends lost 8 bases at V and 6 bases at J; junction bases unmatched: 10. The CDR3 is 14 amino acids. CDR3 bases: TGTGCCAGCGTCTCCAGCGGGGCCTTCAATGAGCAGTTCTTC. Its translation is CASVSSGAFNEQFF.

J is TRBJ2-5 and V is TRBV12-3 or TRBV12-4; D remains unclear. V shed 3 bases and J shed 5 bases, with 10 bases lying between them. This CDR3 spans 13 amino acids. CDR3 amino acids: CASSLRGEETQYF. DNA of the CDR3: TGTGCCAGCAGTTTGCGCGGAGAGGAGACCCAGTACTTC.

This chain links TRBV6-5 with TRBJ1-5; the D is unclear. This CDR3 comprises 14 residues. Germline CDR1 MNHEY, CDR2 SVGAGI. Between the trimmed V and J ends, which lost 4 bases and 0 bases, there was a span of 7 bases. The DNA of the CDR3 is TGTGCCAGCAGTTCGGGATATAGCAATCAGCCCCAGCATTTT. Protein product: CASSSGYSNQPQHF.

V gene TRBV4-1 combines with J gene TRBJ1-6; D remains ambiguous. Germline-derived CDR1 and CDR2 are MGHRA and YSYEKL. This CDR3 contains 16 residues. V was clipped by 6 bases and J by 9 bases, with 21 bases between them. In DNA form, the CDR3 reads TGCGCCAGCAGATTAGATCTTGGGCAGGCCATTTCACCCCTCCACTTT. This gives the protein CASRLDLGQAISPLHF.

The chain is built from TRBV4-1 and TRBJ2-1; 10 nucleotides agree with TRBD2. CDR1 is MGHRA, CDR2 YSYEKL, per germline. Trimming cost V 2 bases and J 7 bases; bases outside gene matches: 8. CDR3 length: 16 amino acids. CDR3 nucleotides: TGCGCCAGCAGCCAAACTGGACTAGCGGAATTGAATGAGCAGTTCTTC. Amino acids: CASSQTGLAELNEQFF.